The following is a T cell receptor beta chain sequence with its context. The source of the sample is a study of cytomegalovirus exposure and HLA in healthy donors. CDR1 and CDR2 (germline): SEHNR, FQNEAQ (reference sequence). This CDR3 has 14 residues. V was cut by 5 bases and J by 2 bases, with 12 bases left in between. The PCR employed 60 Vbeta primers together with 13 Jbeta primers. The method was immunoSEQ multiplex PCR; TCRdb's version includes in-frame clones alone and lacks a portion of them. Here the sample spans 180,000 or so clones, approximately 85% being singletons. V gene TRBV7-9 combines with J gene TRBJ1-1; D perhaps matches TRBD1 (5 bases). The sequenced sample consisted of PBMCs. This TCR was recovered from a man aged 18 to 29 in good health and CMV-seropositive. CDR3 in DNA: TGTGCCAGCAGCGTACCCAGGGATAACACTGAAGCTTTCTTT. As protein: CASSVPRDNTEAFF.